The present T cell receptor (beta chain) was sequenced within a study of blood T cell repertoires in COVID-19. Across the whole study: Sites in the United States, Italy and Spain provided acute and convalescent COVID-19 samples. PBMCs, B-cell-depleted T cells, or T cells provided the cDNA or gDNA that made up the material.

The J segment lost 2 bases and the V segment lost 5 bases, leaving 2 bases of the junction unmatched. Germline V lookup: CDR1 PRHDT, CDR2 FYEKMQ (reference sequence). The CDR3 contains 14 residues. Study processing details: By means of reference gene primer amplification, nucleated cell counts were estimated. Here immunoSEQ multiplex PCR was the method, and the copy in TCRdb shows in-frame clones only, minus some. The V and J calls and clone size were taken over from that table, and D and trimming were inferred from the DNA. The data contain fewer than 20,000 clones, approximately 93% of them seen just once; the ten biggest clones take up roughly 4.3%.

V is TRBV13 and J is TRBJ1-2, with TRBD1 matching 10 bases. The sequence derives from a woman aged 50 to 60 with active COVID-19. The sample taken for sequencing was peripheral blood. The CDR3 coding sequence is TGTGCCAGCAGCAAGGACAGGGGGAACTATGGCTACACCTTC. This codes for CASSKDRGNYGYTF.